Reported below is one T cell receptor beta chain. Which antigen it targets is not known. No much larger clone is present one base from it, and per-base qualities are unavailable. All of the isolated RNA was reverse transcribed with the High Capacity cDNA Reverse Transcription Kit, so expressed TCRB transcripts were sequenced. Deep immunoSEQ sequencing was applied to naive, central memory and regulatory T cell samples, giving an average of around 4 million total reads per sample. After sorted cells were lysed in RLT buffer, RNA was extracted with DNase-treated RNeasy Micro or Mini kits, with the choice depending on cell number. To prevent cross-contamination, each cell subset was processed individually, whereas patient and healthy donor samples were processed jointly. The immunoSEQ multiplex PCR was used to amplify TCRB sequences from cDNA, generating 87-bp fragments that spanned the CDR3 region. Sequencing of the amplicons was done on the Illumina HiSeq platform. The original pipeline was this. Synthetic template baselines were used to correct PCR bias computationally, reads within Hamming distance 2 were collapsed, and singletons that could not be merged were discarded. By aligning reads against IMGT, V, D and J genes, CDR3 length, and insertions or deletions at six rearrangement sites were assigned. Clonotype counts were normalized to sorted cell number within each subset before computing true diversity and Gini coefficients with the tcR R package. The overlap coefficient, calculated on TCRB nucleotide sequences, was used to measure repertoire sharing. This is the immuneACCESS table as TCRdb keeps it, with only in-frame sequences that have V and J called. A part of the clones is gone; compared with another copy, unresolved V genes explain less than half, and the rest is unexplained. That table supplies the V and J calls and clone size; D and trimming were determined from the DNA. The sample table shows around 150,000 clones, and approximately 10% are seen once. The top ten constitute approximately 0.46% of the sample.

The data originate from a study of beta chain features in type 1 diabetes (dated by TCRdb to about 2018). General notes on the study: Patients and healthy donors did not differ in mean age, gender distribution, total cell number or subset yield. Across all samples, approximately 98,000,000 sorted cells were examined, and cell number per subset correlated strongly with RNA yield. Regulatory and stem cell-like memory subsets were isolated from only 8 patients and roughly eight healthy donors, whereas naive and central memory subsets came from all 30 or so donors. The study compared TCRB repertoires of sorted circulating CD4+ T cell subsets between recently diagnosed type 1 diabetes patients and matched healthy donors.

The germline V gene yields SQVTM for CDR1 and ANQGSEA for CDR2. The V and J ends are trimmed by 5 bases and 7 bases, leaving 14 bases between them. There are 12 amino acids in the CDR3, from cysteine to phenylalanine inclusive. Kept here is only the CDR3 DNA, which spans 36 bases and is read in frame from base 1. Each donor gave one peripheral blood draw, averaging roughly 120 mL, which was collected into heparinised tubes. Using a panel that included CD45RO, CCR7, CD25, CD127, CD95 and CD27, naive, central memory, regulatory and stem cell-like memory CD4+ T cells were sorted on a BD FACSAria II. All sorted populations exceeded 95% purity. PBMCs were separated immediately by Lymphoprep density gradient centrifugation and were stained directly, without being cultured. Samples were stained and sorted in pairs, with one healthy donor and one patient per experiment, so that batch effects were minimized.

The research as a whole found: HLA sub-analyses involved small numbers of individuals, so any influence of HLA type on TCRB rearrangement remained unresolved. At VDJ recombination sites, type 1 diabetes patients had fewer insertions and more deleted nucleotides, which implies abnormalities in thymic rearrangement. In all four CD4+ subsets, TCRB CDR3 length was moderately but significantly shorter in type 1 diabetes patients. Sequencing cDNA rather than genomic DNA could over-represent highly expressing activated cells, although activation and CD3 levels did not differ between groups. The naive, central memory and regulatory TCRB repertoires appeared to resemble one another more closely among patients than among healthy donors. Shorter templates might have been favored by PCR, but patient and control samples were amplified and corrected together, so both groups would have been affected equally by any skew.

Recombination linked TRBV29-1 to TRBJ1-2; 6 matching bases give a weak D call of TRBD1. Sequenced: central memory CD4+ T cells from blood. This TCR derives from a man aged 25 to 40 with type 1 diabetes. The nucleotide sequence reads TGCAGCGTTTGGGACACCTCGGGTGGCTACACCTTC. It specifies CSVWDTSGGYTF. Joined to the reference TRBV29-1 and TRBJ1-2 proteins, this CDR3 gives the full variable domain: SAVISQKPSRDICQRGTSLTIQCQVDSQVTMMFWYRQQPGQSLTLIATANQGSEATYESGFVIDKFPISRPNLTFSTLTVSNMSPEDSSIYLCSVWDTSGGYTFGSGTRLTVV.